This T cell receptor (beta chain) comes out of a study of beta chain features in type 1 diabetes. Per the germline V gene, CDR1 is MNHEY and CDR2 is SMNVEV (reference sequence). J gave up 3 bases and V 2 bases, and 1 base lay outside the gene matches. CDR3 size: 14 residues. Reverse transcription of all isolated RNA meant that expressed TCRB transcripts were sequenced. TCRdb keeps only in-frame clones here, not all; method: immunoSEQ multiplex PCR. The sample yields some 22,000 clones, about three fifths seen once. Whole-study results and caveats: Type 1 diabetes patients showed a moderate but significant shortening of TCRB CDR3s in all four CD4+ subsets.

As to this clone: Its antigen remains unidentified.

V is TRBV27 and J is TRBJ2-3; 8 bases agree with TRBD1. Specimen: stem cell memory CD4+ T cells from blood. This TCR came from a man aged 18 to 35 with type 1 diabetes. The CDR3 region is CASSLQGATDTQYF. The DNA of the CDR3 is TGTGCCAGCAGTTTACAGGGGGCAACAGATACGCAGTATTTT.